Listed below are T cell receptor beta chains from one sample, sequenced in a study of post-analysis software for immune sequencing data. In TCRdb, the PCR reads were re-called with MiXCR into one record per CDR3 protein. The sample comprises around 700,000 distinct CDR3 sequences, 55% to 70% of which are singletons, and roughly 12% rests with the top ten. The sequenced sample was blood. The receptor source for this set is a girl aged 2-10 years with multiple sclerosis. Each CDR3 is given with its conserved first and last residue.

TRBV21-1,TRBJ1-2,CASSSFRRTQGGYTF
TRBV30,TRBJ2-3,CAWTDGTDTQYF
TRBV20-1,TRBJ2-1,CSARVINEQFF
TRBV6-2/TRBV6-3,TRBJ2-1,CASSSLFLAGGFHEQFF
TRBV7-3,TRBJ2-3,CASSLGVAGTDTQYF
TRBV5-1,TRBJ2-3,CASNVAWGTDTQYF
TRBV12-3/TRBV12-4,TRBJ2-1,CASSLGTSLSYNEQFF
TRBV3-1,-,CASSQGPNLRVEQYF
TRBV20-1,TRBJ2-5,CSASKSSETQYF
TRBV12-5,TRBJ2-1,CASGLGRGHEQFF
TRBV6-1,TRBJ2-3,CASSEGGSSTDTQYF
TRBV7-9,TRBJ2-7,CASSSPREESDIVYEQYF
TRBV12-3/TRBV12-4,TRBJ2-3,CASSSGGGYRSDTQYF
TRBV7-7,TRBJ2-5,CASSLAPTGKETQYF
TRBV5-6,TRBJ2-6,CASSQRQGTRPGANVLTF
TRBV9,TRBJ2-3,CASSVGGERYPDTQYF
TRBV29-1,TRBJ2-1,CSVEGGMDRVRYNEQFF
TRBV7-2,TRBJ2-3,CASSSKGLAGGDADTQYF
TRBV5-5,TRBJ1-2,CASSSGVSYGYTF
TRBV29-1,TRBJ1-2,CSVTGSLNYGYTF
TRBV20-1,TRBJ2-7,CSARFPSGEKQYF
TRBV10-3,TRBJ2-2,CATLKDTEVNTGELFF
TRBV5-1,TRBJ2-5,CASSPQPLAGETQYF
TRBV4-1,TRBJ2-1,CASSQDGTSGTYNEQFF
TRBV7-2,TRBJ2-4,CANSLQGNIQYF
TRBV5-6,TRBJ1-1,CASSLEGLNTEAFF
TRBV6-5,TRBJ1-2,CVSSPGPGSGGYTF
TRBV5-1,TRBJ1-2,CASSPVGDGYTF
TRBV25-1,TRBJ2-7,CASSEGGQRYEQYF
TRBV29-1,TRBJ2-5,CSVEDPPGMAQYF
TRBV20-1,-,CSARAGQGGEQYF
TRBV12-3/TRBV12-4,TRBJ2-3,CASSALRRTDTQYF
TRBV7-2,TRBJ1-1,CASSLIRGLDTEAFF
TRBV4-1,TRBJ2-7,CASSQEPGGVPTYEQYF
TRBV10-3,TRBJ2-5,CAISEGNSKETQYF
TRBV5-1,TRBJ2-1,CASTEGRVPNNEQFF